The 23 T cell receptor beta chains in this list originate from one sample, sequenced in a study of control samples from healthy donors and cancer patients. Profiling relied on immunoSEQ multiplex PCR, and the TCRdb table lists in-frame clones only, not all of them. Altogether about 150,000 clones are present, around 90% being singletons, with the ten largest covering more than 4%. Material for sequencing was blood. The receptor set was obtained from a man between 25 and 39 years old in good health.

J is TRBJ1-2 and V is TRBV2; TRBD1 agrees at 9 bases. The germline gives CDR1 SNHLY, CDR2 FYNNEI. The CDR3 runs to 14 residues. J gave up 5 bases and V 6 bases, and 7 bases lay outside the gene matches. CDR3 loop: CASSGQGSPYGYTF. CDR3 in DNA: TGTGCCAGCAGCGGACAGGGGTCCCCTTATGGCTACACCTTC.

The CDR3 coding sequence is TGTGCCAGCAGCGTAGGGAACAATCAGCCCCAGCATTTT. Translated, it gives CASSVGNNQPQHF. This chain joins TRBV9 and TRBJ1-5; D call uncertain. The CDR3 runs 13 residues. V was trimmed by 0 bases and J by 3 bases, leaving 4 bases between them. Germline V gene data show CDR1 as SGDLS and CDR2 as YYNGEE.

The genes are TRBV2 and TRBJ2-2, with TRBD1 matching 12 bases. Germline V CDR1 and CDR2: SNHLY, FYNNEI. V lost 6 bases and J lost 6; bases outside the gene matches: 8. The CDR3 runs 16 residues. CDR3 sequence reads: CASSRGTGGAAGELFF. The CDR3 nucleotides are TGTGCCAGCAGCCGGGGGACAGGGGGCGCAGCCGGGGAGCTGTTTTTT.

The V gene is TRBV9, the J gene TRBJ2-7, with 8 bases matching TRBD1. The CDR3 length is 14 residues. Looked up from germline, CDR1 is SGDLS and CDR2 is YYNGEE. V shed 3 bases, J shed 4 bases, and the junction held 6 bases outside the gene matches. The CDR3 loop reads CASSGGQAGYEQYF. The CDR3 bases are TGTGCCAGCAGCGGGGGACAGGCCGGGTACGAGCAGTACTTC.

The rearrangement links TRBV9 to TRBJ2-3, with a possible D match to TRBD1 (5 bases). CDR1 is SGDLS and CDR2 is YYNGEE in the germline V gene. The CDR3 runs 16 residues. Trimming pared 5 bases from V and 4 bases from J, leaving 20 bases between. CDR3 DNA: TGTGCCAGCAGTGCGAGCAGGGTGGCCGCCCCAGATACGCAGTATTTT. Its translation: CASSASRVAAPDTQYF.

As DNA, the CDR3 is TGTGCCAGCAGCGGAAATTACAGGGTCTCTGGAAACACCATATATTTT. Its protein is CASSGNYRVSGNTIYF. The rearrangement links TRBV9 to TRBJ1-3, with a weak D call TRBD1 (6 bases). CDR1 and CDR2 (germline): SGDLS, YYNGEE. V was shortened by 3 bases and J by 0 bases, with 13 bases between the two germline ends. This CDR3 is built from 16 residues.

V gene TRBV6-5 combines with J gene TRBJ1-4; D gene unclear. With 8 bases removed from V and 3 bases from J, the gap between germline ends came to 16 bases. CDR3 length equals 15 residues. The germline gives CDR1 MNHEY, CDR2 SVGAGI. The CDR3 here is CASGPQGVANEKLFF. Here the CDR3 DNA reads TGTGCCAGCGGCCCCCAAGGTGTTGCTAATGAAAAACTGTTTTTT.

This chain links TRBV7-2 with TRBJ2-7, with 8 positions matching TRBD1. CDR1 and CDR2 from the germline V gene are SGHTA and FQGNSA. The junction had 8 bases not matched to a gene; V was cut back by 4 bases and J by 3 bases. The CDR3 extends over 15 amino acids. The CDR3 here is CASSSTGGLGYEQYF. CDR3 nucleotides: TGTGCCAGCAGCTCAACAGGGGGTCTGGGCTACGAGCAGTACTTC.

The V and J genes are TRBV4-3 and TRBJ2-7, with D possibly being TRBD1 (5 bases). CDR3 length: 12 amino acids. V was clipped by 0 bases and J by 6 bases, with 6 bases between them. Germline V gives CDR1 LGHNA, CDR2 YSLEER. The CDR3 nucleotides read TGCGCCAGCAGCCAAGATGGGGCCGAGCAGTACTTC. Its translation is CASSQDGAEQYF.

V gene TRBV2 combines with J gene TRBJ2-3; tentatively, D is TRBD2 (6 bases). The CDR3 is made up of 15 amino acids. The V and J ends lost 6 bases and 9 bases respectively, with 22 bases between them. The germline V gene encodes CDR1 SNHLY and CDR2 FYNNEI. The CDR3 DNA sequence: TGTGCCAGCAGCGGGCGGGACCGCGTGCGGGGCACGCAGTATTTT. Translated: CASSGRDRVRGTQYF.

This sequence joins TRBV11-3 and TRBJ2-4; D might be TRBD1 (6 bases). The germline V and J ends were trimmed by 5 bases and 8 bases, with 16 bases remaining between them. CDR1 is SGHNT and CDR2 is YENEEA in the germline V gene. The CDR3 covers 14 residues. CDR3 coding DNA: TGTGCCAGCAGCGACAGGCAGGGATCGTACATTCAGTACTTC. Translation: CASSDRQGSYIQYF.

V is TRBV18 and J is TRBJ2-7; 8 bases fit TRBD1. CDR3 length equals 15 residues. V was pared by 0 bases and J by 4 bases, with 5 bases of the junction left unmatched. The germline CDR1 and CDR2 sequences are KGHSH and LQKENI. The CDR3 coding sequence is TGTGCCAGCTCACCACCGATGGACAGGGTTTACGAGCAGTACTTC. Protein sequence: CASSPPMDRVYEQYF.

The rearrangement links TRBV30 to TRBJ1-5; TRBD1 matches 7 bases. CDR3 length: 14 amino acids. The V segment lost 2 bases and the J segment 6 bases; nucleotides outside the gene matches: 7. CDR1 and CDR2 (germline): GTSNPN, SVGIG (reference sequence). This chain's CDR3 is CAWSWAGGTQPQHF. The CDR3 DNA reads as TGTGCCTGGAGTTGGGCAGGGGGAACTCAGCCCCAGCATTTT.

The CDR3 here is CASSGQGAWQPQHF. The CDR3 DNA reads TGTGCCAGCTCCGGACAGGGGGCTTGGCAGCCCCAGCATTTT. The gene calls are TRBV25-1 and TRBJ1-5; 11 bases match TRBD1. This CDR3 spans 14 amino acids. The V gene end was trimmed by 8 bases and the J gene end by 7 bases; junction bases not matched to a gene: 7. The germline V gene has CDR1 MGHDK and CDR2 SYGVNS.

The chain combines TRBV6-1 with TRBJ1-5; D is possibly TRBD1 (6 bases). Trimming left V 4 bases short and J 2 bases short, with 18 bases between. The CDR3 totals 17 residues. Germline V CDR1 and CDR2: MNHNS, SASEGT. The CDR3 region has the DNA TGTGCCAGCAGTGGGTGGGGGGGCGTCAGCCGCAATCAGCCCCAGCATTTT. It specifies CASSGWGGVSRNQPQHF.

The chain links TRBV2 to TRBJ2-7; D call uncertain. This CDR3 has 10 residues. The V end lost 6 bases, the J end lost 3 bases, and 3 bases lay between the germline ends. The germline V gene has CDR1 SNHLY and CDR2 FYNNEI. CDR3 sequence reads: CASRNYEQYF. The CDR3, as DNA: TGTGCCAGCAGGAACTACGAGCAGTACTTC. Full variable domain (missing parts from reference TRBV2 and TRBJ2-7): EPEVTQTPSHQVTQMGQEVILRCVPISNHLYFYWYRQILGQKVEFLVSFYNNEISEKSEIFDDQFSVERPDGSNFTLKIRSTKLEDSAMYFCASRNYEQYFGPGTRLTVT.

The chain combines TRBV6-6 with TRBJ1-1; D uncertain. The V end was cut by 5 bases, the J end by 4 bases, with 5 bases between. The germline V gene encodes CDR1 MNHNY and CDR2 SVGAGI (reference sequence). This CDR3 has 11 amino acids. CDR3 sequence: CASSRSTEAFF. CDR3 sequence (DNA): TGTGCCAGCAGTAGAAGCACTGAAGCTTTCTTT.

The chain is built from TRBV30 and TRBJ1-4, with D hard to call. Germline-derived CDR1 and CDR2 are GTSNPN and SVGIG (reference sequence). The V and J ends lost 2 bases and 4 bases respectively, with 17 bases between them. The length of the CDR3 is 16 residues. This chain's CDR3 is CAWSSRFDYYNEKLFF. The CDR3 nucleotides read TGTGCCTGGAGTTCCAGGTTCGACTACTATAATGAAAAACTGTTTTTT. Full variable domain (remainder filled in from reference TRBV30 and TRBJ1-4): SQTIHQWPATLVQPVGSPLSLECTVEGTSNPNLYWYRQAAGRGLQLLFYSVGIGQISSEVPQNLSASRPQDRQFILSSKKLLLSDSGFYLCAWSSRFDYYNEKLFFGSGTQLSVL.

The J gene is TRBJ2-1, the V gene TRBV5-6; D possibly corresponds to TRBD2 (5 bases). CDR1 is SGHDT, CDR2 YYEEEE, per germline. With 1 base removed from V and 1 base from J, the gap between germline ends came to 18 bases. The length of the CDR3 is 18 residues. In DNA, the CDR3 is TGTGCCAGCAGCTTGCCCACCCGAGGGAGTCGGTCCTACAATGAGCAGTTCTTC. This codes for CASSLPTRGSRSYNEQFF.

This clone has just one count. This rearrangement joins TRBV12-5 to TRBJ2-1; D call uncertain. The V end was cut by 7 bases, the J end by 4 bases, with 8 bases between. This CDR3 comprises 12 residues. Germline CDR1 LGHNT, CDR2 FRNRAP. CDR3 coding DNA: TGTGCTAGTGAACCCGGTTACAATGAGCAGTTCTTC. Its translation is CASEPGYNEQFF. Together with reference TRBV12-5 and TRBJ2-1, the CDR3 gives the full variable domain: DARVTQTPRHKVTEMGQEVTMRCQPILGHNTVFWYRQTMMQGLELLAYFRNRAPLDDSGMPKDRFSAEMPDATLATLKIQPSEPRDSAVYFCASEPGYNEQFFGPGTRLTVL.

V is TRBV6-5 and J is TRBJ2-7, with D possibly being TRBD1 (5 bases). This CDR3 has 13 residues. Deletions cut 6 bases from V and 1 base from J, with 10 bases between. Germline assignment: CDR1 MNHEY and CDR2 SVGAGI. Here the CDR3 reads CASSKDTSYEQYF. In nucleotides, the CDR3 is TGTGCCAGCAGCAAGGACACATCCTACGAGCAGTACTTC.

The chain joins TRBV19 to TRBJ2-1, with TRBD2 matching 10 bases. The CDR3 contains 17 residues. CDR1 and CDR2 (germline): LNHDA, SQIVND (reference sequence). The ends lost 6 bases at V and 9 bases at J; junction bases unmatched: 17. Written as DNA, the CDR3 is TGTGCCAGTAGCCCCATCGTGATGAGCGGGAGGGCCGTTGAGCAGTTCTTC. This encodes CASSPIVMSGRAVEQFF.

V gene TRBV5-5 combines with J gene TRBJ1-5; 7 nucleotides align to TRBD1. The CDR3 consists of 13 residues. The germline gives CDR1 SGHKS, CDR2 YYEKEE (reference sequence). J was trimmed by 7 bases and V by 1 base; bases with no gene match: 2. CDR3 sequence (DNA): TGTGCCAGCAGCTTGACAGGGGCCCAGCCCCAGCATTTT. Translating gives CASSLTGAQPQHF.